These 21 T cell receptor beta chains share one sample of origin, sequenced in a study of OX40 agonist ivuxolimab in advanced cancers. Produced via immunoSEQ multiplex PCR; TCRdb's table is partial and in-frame only. This sample yields 56,000 or so clones, of which about four fifths are seen a single time; roughly 4.4% belongs to the top ten. The specimen comprised CD4+ or CD8+ T cells sorted from blood, sampled in a trial of the OX40 agonist ivuxolimab. Receptors were obtained from an adult with an advanced solid tumor such as melanoma, head and neck, liver or kidney cancer.

The rearrangement uses TRBV18 and TRBJ2-3; D call uncertain. CDR3 length equals 13 residues. The ends were cut back, 2 bases at V and 0 bases at J, with 3 bases in the middle. CDR1 is KGHSH, CDR2 LQKENI, per germline. The CDR3 protein is CASSPSSTDTQYF. The CDR3 DNA reads as TGTGCCAGCTCACCATCGAGCACAGATACGCAGTATTTT.

This clone showed up just once. V is TRBV19 and J is TRBJ1-2; 9 nucleotides line up with TRBD1. Germline lookup yields CDR1 LNHDA and CDR2 SQIVND (reference sequence). Trimming at V came to 4 bases and at J to 6 bases, leaving 3 bases not matched to a gene. The length of the CDR3 is 13 residues. CDR3 in DNA: TGTGCCAGTAGTAGCCGGACAGGGGATGGCTACACCTTC. This sequence encodes CASSSRTGDGYTF.

This clone was counted a few times. The chain recombines TRBV6-6 with TRBJ2-1, with 9 nucleotides matching TRBD1. The germline V gene has CDR1 MNHNY and CDR2 SVGAGI (reference sequence). Losses at the gene ends were 7 bases for V and 5 bases for J; bases not matched to a gene: 9. CDR3 size: 15 residues. As DNA, the CDR3 is TGTGCCAGCATCCTAAGCCGGGACAGGGACAATGAGCAGTTCTTC. Its protein is CASILSRDRDNEQFF.

The chain carries TRBV7-8 and TRBJ1-3; D remains ambiguous. Deletions cut 1 base from V and 0 bases from J, with 10 bases between. This CDR3 comprises 16 residues. Germline-derived CDR1 and CDR2 are SGHVS and FQNEAQ. The CDR3 DNA follows: TGTGCCAGCAGCTTAGTCCCTCAGTTCTCTGGAAACACCATATATTTT. Encoded protein: CASSLVPQFSGNTIYF.

The chain carries TRBV7-8 and TRBJ2-3, with 8 nucleotides matching TRBD1. V lost 4 bases to trimming and J lost 4 bases; unmatched junction nucleotides: 7. The CDR3 is made up of 15 amino acids. Looked up from germline, CDR1 is SGHVS and CDR2 is FQNEAQ. CDR3 region: CASSSRTGQADTQYF. In DNA form, the CDR3 reads TGTGCCAGCAGCTCGAGGACAGGGCAGGCAGATACGCAGTATTTT.

The chain combines TRBV2 with TRBJ2-3; 12 nucleotides align to TRBD2. Germline V lookup: CDR1 SNHLY, CDR2 FYNNEI. The CDR3 is made up of 18 amino acids. J lost 5 bases, V lost 2 bases, and 11 bases had no gene match. CDR3 amino acids: CASSEYPSSGGALDTQYF. In DNA form, the CDR3 reads TGTGCCAGCAGTGAATACCCTTCTAGCGGGGGGGCCTTAGATACGCAGTATTTT.

This chain uses TRBV2 with TRBJ2-7; no firm D call. The germline gives CDR1 SNHLY, CDR2 FYNNEI. The CDR3 runs to 11 residues. V lost 4 bases to trimming and J lost 2 bases, with 3 bases between them. The CDR3 DNA sequence: TGTGCCAGCAGTGTCACCTACGAGCAGTACTTC. Translating it yields CASSVTYEQYF.

The rearrangement joins TRBV5-4 to TRBJ2-5, with D possibly matching TRBD2 (6 bases). The CDR3 sequence is 14 residues long. Between the trimmed V and J ends, which lost 2 bases and 5 bases, there was a span of 13 bases. Per the germline V gene, CDR1 is SGHNT and CDR2 is YYREEE (reference sequence). The CDR3 DNA reads TGTGCCAGCAGCTTTGCCACTAGCCTCGAGACCCAGTACTTC. Protein product: CASSFATSLETQYF.

The chain uses TRBV19 and TRBJ2-5; 13 bases fit TRBD2. The CDR3 sequence is 15 residues long. V dropped 7 bases and J dropped 5; count of bases not matched to a gene: 7. Germline V gene lookup returns CDR1 LNHDA and CDR2 SQIVND (reference sequence). CDR3 protein: CASTLTSGRLETQYF. The CDR3 DNA reads as TGTGCCAGTACCCTGACTAGCGGGAGGTTGGAGACCCAGTACTTC.

The sample holds a few counts of this clone. The rearrangement joins TRBV6-5 to TRBJ2-7; D gene ambiguous. V was cut by 5 bases and J by 0 bases, with 11 bases left in between. CDR1 is MNHEY, CDR2 SVGAGI, per germline. The CDR3 has 14 amino acids. DNA of the CDR3: TGTGCCAGCAGTAACCTCGCATTCTCCTACGAGCAGTACTTC. Translating it yields CASSNLAFSYEQYF.

In this sample, this clone turned up once. This sequence joins TRBV27 and TRBJ2-7, with TRBD1 matching 8 bases. The V gene end was trimmed by 6 bases and the J gene end by 5 bases; junction bases not matched to a gene: 3. The CDR3 is 12 amino acids. The V gene's germline CDR1 is MNHEY and CDR2 SMNVEV (reference sequence). The CDR3 protein is CASRTQGDEQYF. In nucleotides, the CDR3 is TGTGCCAGCAGGACACAGGGGGACGAGCAGTACTTC.

The J gene is TRBJ2-5, the V gene TRBV15; TRBD1 matches 10 bases. The CDR3 has 14 residues. J gave up 5 bases and V 11 bases, and 11 bases lay outside the gene matches. Germline V gene data show CDR1 as LNHNV and CDR2 as YYDKDF (reference sequence). DNA of the CDR3: TGTGCCTTGGAGGGGACAGGGGTCCGTGAGACCCAGTACTTC. Translating it yields CALEGTGVRETQYF. The whole variable domain, filled in from reference TRBV15 and TRBJ2-5, reads DAMVIQNPRYQVTQFGKPVTLSCSQTLNHNVMYWYQQKSSQAPKLLFHYYDKDFNNEADTPDNFQSRRPNTSFCFLDIRSPGLGDTAMYLCALEGTGVRETQYFGPGTRLLVL.

This clone was seen only once. The CDR3 reads CASSLFGTGAGEQYF. In nucleotides, the CDR3 is TGCGCCAGCAGCTTGTTCGGGACAGGGGCGGGGGAGCAGTACTTC. The chain uses TRBV5-1 and TRBJ2-7; 10 nucleotides line up with TRBD1. This CDR3 has 15 amino acids. V was pared by 1 base and J by 7 bases, with 8 bases of the junction left unmatched. The germline CDR1 and CDR2 sequences are SGHRS and YFSETQ.

This clone was counted a few times. The chain has TRBV29-1 and TRBJ1-5; D gene uncertain. Trimming took off 4 bases at V and 6 bases at J, with 13 bases between the two ends. Germline lookup yields CDR1 SQVTM and CDR2 ANQGSEA. CDR3 size: 13 residues. Here the CDR3 reads CSVVTDPGQPQHF. In DNA form, the CDR3 reads TGCAGCGTTGTTACAGACCCAGGTCAGCCCCAGCATTTT.

The genes are TRBV20-1 and TRBJ1-2, with D hard to call. Trimming removed 5 bases at V and 8 bases at J, with 12 bases between. The germline CDR1 and CDR2 sequences are DFQATT and SNEGSKA (reference sequence). This CDR3 comprises 11 residues. The CDR3 DNA reads TGCAGTGCTGACCGGGCCTGGGGCTACACCTTC. This gives the protein CSADRAWGYTF.

This clone has just one count. The rearrangement joins TRBV5-5 to TRBJ2-7; the match to TRBD2 covers 8 bases. The germline V gene has CDR1 SGHKS and CDR2 YYEKEE (reference sequence). The CDR3 is 12 amino acids. V shed 0 bases, J shed 7 bases, and the junction held 0 bases outside the gene matches. The DNA of the CDR3 is TGTGCCAGCAGCTTGGCTAGCGGGGAGCAGTACTTC. This encodes CASSLASGEQYF. The entire variable domain, with the rest obtained from reference TRBV5-5 and TRBJ2-7, is as follows: DAGVTQSPTHLIKTRGQQVTLRCSPISGHKSVSWYQQVLGQGPQFIFQYYEKEERGRGNFPDRFSARQFPNYSSELNVNALLLGDSALYLCASSLASGEQYFGPGTRLTVT.

This chain uses TRBV6-1 with TRBJ1-2; D is possibly TRBD1 (6 bases). This CDR3 is 15 amino acids long. From germline, CDR1 is MNHNS and CDR2 SASEGT. Trimming took off 5 bases at V and 2 bases at J, with 15 bases between the two ends. CDR3 region: CASSKTGGLNYGYTF. In DNA, the CDR3 is TGTGCCAGCAGTAAGACAGGCGGGTTAAACTATGGCTACACCTTC.

V is TRBV6-1 and J is TRBJ2-7; the match to TRBD2 covers 7 bases. CDR1 and CDR2 (germline): MNHNS, SASEGT. V gave up 4 bases and J gave up 3 bases; unmatched junction bases: 6. The CDR3 has 14 residues. The CDR3 nucleotides are TGTGCCAGCAGTGCAGGGACTACCTACTACGAGCAGTACTTC. Translated, it gives CASSAGTTYYEQYF.

J is TRBJ2-3 and V is TRBV7-2; TRBD2 is a possible D gene (5 bases). This CDR3 region has 15 residues. Trimming left V 5 bases short and J 5 bases short, with 17 bases between. The V gene's germline CDR1 is SGHTA and CDR2 FQGNSA. The CDR3 DNA is TGTGCCAGCAGCCGAAGGCAGGCCGAGGGAGATACGCAGTATTTT. Residues: CASSRRQAEGDTQYF.

This chain uses TRBV6-1 with TRBJ1-1; tentative D call: TRBD1 (5 bases). V was cut by 4 bases and J by 5 bases, with 11 bases left in between. The CDR3 contains 13 residues. Germline lookup yields CDR1 MNHNS and CDR2 SASEGT. The CDR3 DNA reads as TGTGCCAGCAGTGCAACAAGGGGAACTGAAGCTTTCTTT. Residues: CASSATRGTEAFF.

This rearrangement joins TRBV2 to TRBJ1-2, with no clear D. This CDR3 region has 12 residues. The ends were cut back, 7 bases at V and 2 bases at J, with 8 bases in the middle. Looked up from germline, CDR1 is SNHLY and CDR2 is FYNNEI. CDR3 nucleotides: TGTGCCAGCATGCCGGGGAACTATGGCTACACCTTC. Its protein product is CASMPGNYGYTF.